This TCR beta chain was recovered during a study of control samples from healthy donors and cancer patients. The protocol was immunoSEQ multiplex PCR, while the TCRdb copy is restricted to in-frame clones and leaves out a portion. Here the sample spans around 250,000 clones, around 79% being singletons. Trimming shortened V by 2 bases and J by 1 base, and 8 bases separated the two germline ends. The CDR3 loop spans 15 amino acids. Germline CDR1 KGHSH, CDR2 LQKENI. This clone was observed once. The rearrangement links TRBV18 to TRBJ1-4, with D tentatively TRBD1 (6 bases). This receptor was obtained from a woman aged 60-70 years with lung cancer. Sequencing used PBMCs. In DNA, the CDR3 is TGTGCCAGCTCACCATTGGACAGAACTAATGAAAAACTGTTTTTT. Translating it yields CASSPLDRTNEKLFF.